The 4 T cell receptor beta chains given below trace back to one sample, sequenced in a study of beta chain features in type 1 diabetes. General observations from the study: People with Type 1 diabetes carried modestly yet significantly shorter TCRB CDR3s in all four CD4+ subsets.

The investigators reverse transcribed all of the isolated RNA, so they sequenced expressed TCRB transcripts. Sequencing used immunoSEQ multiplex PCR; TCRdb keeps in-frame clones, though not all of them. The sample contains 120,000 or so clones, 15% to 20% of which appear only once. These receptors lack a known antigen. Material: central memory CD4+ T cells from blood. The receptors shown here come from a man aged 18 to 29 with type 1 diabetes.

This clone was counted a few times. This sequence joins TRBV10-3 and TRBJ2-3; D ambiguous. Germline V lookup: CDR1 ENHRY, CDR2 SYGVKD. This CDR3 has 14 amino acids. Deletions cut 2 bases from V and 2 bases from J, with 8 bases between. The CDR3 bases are TGTGCCATCAGTGAGAGAAGCATCACAGATACGCAGTATTTT. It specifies CAISERSITDTQYF.

The CDR3 region is CASSLQGVEQYF. In DNA, the CDR3 is TGTGCCAGCAGCCTACAAGGGGTCGAGCAGTACTTC. The J gene is TRBJ2-7, the V gene TRBV28, with a tentative D call TRBD1 (5 bases). V shed 6 bases and J shed 6 bases, with 12 bases lying between them. The CDR3 consists of 12 residues. Germline V CDR1 and CDR2: MDHEN, SYDVKM.

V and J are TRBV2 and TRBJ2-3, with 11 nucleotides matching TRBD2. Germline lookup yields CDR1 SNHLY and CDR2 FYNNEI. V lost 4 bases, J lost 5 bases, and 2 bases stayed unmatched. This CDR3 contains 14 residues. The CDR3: CASSGLAGGDTQYF. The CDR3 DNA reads TGTGCCAGCAGTGGCCTAGCGGGAGGAGATACGCAGTATTTT.

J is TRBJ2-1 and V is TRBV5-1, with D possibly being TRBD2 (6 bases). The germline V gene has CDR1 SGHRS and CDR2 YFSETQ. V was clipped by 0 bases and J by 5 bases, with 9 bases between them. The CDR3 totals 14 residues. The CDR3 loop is CASSLGDFHNEQFF. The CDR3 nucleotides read TGCGCCAGCAGCTTGGGGGACTTCCACAATGAGCAGTTCTTC. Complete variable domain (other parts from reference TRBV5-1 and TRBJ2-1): KAGVTQTPRYLIKTRGQQVTLSCSPISGHRSVSWYQQTPGQGLQFLFEYFSETQRNKGNFPGRFSGRQFSNSRSEMNVSTLELGDSALYLCASSLGDFHNEQFFGPGTRLTVL.